This TCR beta chain was obtained from a study of vaccination and CD4 T cells after COVID-19. Whole-study context: Convalescents were six males and four females, two of them Hispanic.

Time point in this sample: late sampling 161 to 241 days after vaccination in three convalescent patients. Regarding treatment: roughly nine-day PBMC culture with coronavirus spike peptide pools or control peptides (ViraFEST assay). By proportion, this clonotype is medium-sized. The target antigen is unknown. V lost 0 bases to trimming and J lost 7 bases, with 12 bases between them. Germline loops: CDR1 DFQATT, CDR2 SNEGSKA (reference sequence). The CDR3 extends over 13 amino acids. The assay that was used to sequence DNA from cultured CD4+ T cells was the Oncomine TCR Beta short-read assay. TCRdb fed the PCR reads into MiXCR, producing one record per CDR3 protein. The table lists more than 20,000 distinct CDR3 sequences, 46% of them singletons.

This specimen was CD4+ T cells from blood, cultured in vitro, taken about 7 months after SARS-CoV-2 vaccination. The sequence was collected from a human donor who had recovered from COVID-19. The V and J genes are TRBV20-1 and TRBJ2-5; D gene uncertain. CDR3 protein: CSARDILQLTQYF. The DNA of the CDR3 is TGCAGTGCTAGAGATATTCTGCAATTGACCCAGTACTTC.